The 13 T cell receptor beta chains listed next were all sequenced from one sample in a study of blood T cell repertoires in COVID-19 (dated by TCRdb to 2020 to 2022). Receptors were amplified or captured by the immunoSEQ multiplex PCR assay. TCRdb re-hosts the immuneACCESS table, in-frame sequences only. Its copies lack some clones; in the studies checked, an unresolved V gene accounts for under half of them, and the cause for the rest is not known. The sample contains 150,000 to 200,000 clones, roughly 73% of them found a single time. 2.5% to 3.5% of the sample is in the top ten clones. Sample: peripheral blood. The receptors here all came from a man in his sixties or seventies with acute or convalescent COVID-19.

This chain joins TRBV19 and TRBJ2-2, with a tentative D call TRBD2 (6 bases). The germline gives CDR1 LNHDA, CDR2 SQIVND (reference sequence). V was pared by 5 bases and J by 8 bases, with 21 bases between. This CDR3 comprises 16 residues. The CDR3, as DNA: TGTGCCAGTAGTCCCGCTCTAGCGTCCTCCGCGGGGGAGCTGTTTTTT. Translation: CASSPALASSAGELFF.

V usage is TRBV10-2 and J usage is TRBJ1-6; the D gene is possibly TRBD1 (5 bases). The CDR3 length is 14 residues. Trimming took 5 bases from V and 6 from J, leaving 11 bases between them. Germline values: CDR1 WSHSY, CDR2 SAAADI. In DNA form, the CDR3 reads TGCGCCAGCAGTACAGACAGCCGTAATTCACCCCTCCACTTT. Translated: CASSTDSRNSPLHF.

The V gene is TRBV5-6, the J gene TRBJ2-5, with 12 bases aligning to TRBD2. Per germline, CDR1 SGHDT and CDR2 YYEEEE. The CDR3 runs 17 residues. V lost 2 bases to trimming and J lost 3 bases; unmatched junction nucleotides: 8. DNA for the CDR3: TGTGCCAGCAGCTTTTGGACTAGCGGGGCGTCAGAAGAGACCCAGTACTTC. Amino acids: CASSFWTSGASEETQYF.

J is TRBJ2-3 and V is TRBV7-2; the match to TRBD2 covers 8 bases. The J segment lost 0 bases and the V segment lost 5 bases, leaving 7 bases of the junction unmatched. Germline V lookup: CDR1 SGHTA, CDR2 FQGNSA. This CDR3 is built from 16 residues. CDR3 coding DNA: TGTGCCAGCAGCCCTCGACTAGCGACCAGCACAGATACGCAGTATTTT. Amino acid sequence: CASSPRLATSTDTQYF.

The rearrangement links TRBV2 to TRBJ2-2; D gene uncertain. This CDR3 has 15 amino acids. Trimming took 4 bases from V and 4 from J, leaving 13 bases between them. Germline loops: CDR1 SNHLY, CDR2 FYNNEI. The DNA for the CDR3 is TGTGCCAGCAGTGCCCAGGATTCGCTCACCGGGGAGCTGTTTTTT. It codes for CASSAQDSLTGELFF.

This rearrangement joins TRBV2 to TRBJ1-1; D possibly corresponds to TRBD1 (6 bases). Germline CDR1 and CDR2: SNHLY and FYNNEI. Trimming removed 6 bases from V and 0 bases from J, with 17 bases in between. The CDR3 loop spans 16 amino acids. For the CDR3, the DNA is TGTGCCAGCAGCCCCTTGGGGGGGGGCTTGAACACTGAAGCTTTCTTT. Translated: CASSPLGGGLNTEAFF. Supplemented by reference TRBV2 and TRBJ1-1, the full variable domain reads EPEVTQTPSHQVTQMGQEVILRCVPISNHLYFYWYRQILGQKVEFLVSFYNNEISEKSEIFDDQFSVERPDGSNFTLKIRSTKLEDSAMYFCASSPLGGGLNTEAFFGQGTRLTVV.

There are many counts of this clone. V gene TRBV24-1 combines with J gene TRBJ2-5; 9 nucleotides agree with TRBD1. The CDR3 is made up of 15 amino acids. Germline V lookup: CDR1 KGHDR, CDR2 SFDVKD. Trimming cost V 7 bases and J 5 bases; bases outside gene matches: 10. DNA for the CDR3: TGTGCCACCAGACCGGGACAGGGATATGCGGAGACCCAGTACTTC. It is translated as CATRPGQGYAETQYF.

This clone was seen only once. This sequence joins TRBV6-2 or TRBV6-3 and TRBJ2-2; 8 bases are shared with TRBD2. Losses at the gene ends were 6 bases for V and 0 bases for J; bases not matched to a gene: 9. The length of the CDR3 is 17 residues. Germline V lookup: CDR1 MNHEY, CDR2 SVGEGT. CDR3 amino acids: CASSSLAGPTNTGELFF. The CDR3 coding sequence is TGTGCCAGCAGCTCTCTAGCGGGCCCAACGAACACCGGGGAGCTGTTTTTT.

This chain uses TRBV28 with TRBJ2-3, with D maybe TRBD2 (5 bases). Per germline, CDR1 MDHEN and CDR2 SYDVKM. Trimming took 2 bases from V and 0 from J, leaving 9 bases between them. The CDR3 contains 15 residues. CDR3 region: CASSLRGYSTDTQYF. The CDR3 DNA follows: TGTGCCAGCAGTTTACGAGGGTATAGCACAGATACGCAGTATTTT. The full variable domain, rest sourced from reference TRBV28 and TRBJ2-3, is DVKVTQSSRYLVKRTGEKVFLECVQDMDHENMFWYRQDPGLGLRLIYFSYDVKMKEKGDIPEGYSVSREKKERFSLILESASTNQTSMYLCASSLRGYSTDTQYFGPGTRLTVL.

The gene calls are TRBV19 and TRBJ2-7, with 8 bases aligning to TRBD1. V shed 6 bases and J 0 bases; nucleotides not matched to a gene: 10. Germline loops: CDR1 LNHDA, CDR2 SQIVND (reference sequence). The CDR3 spans 16 residues. CDR3 amino acids: CASSLAGTGSSYEQYF. CDR3 sequence (DNA): TGTGCCAGTAGCCTCGCCGGGACAGGCAGCTCCTACGAGCAGTACTTC.

The chain joins TRBV7-9 to TRBJ1-1, with D unclear. This CDR3 is 14 amino acids long. Germline loops: CDR1 SEHNR, CDR2 FQNEAQ (reference sequence). V was clipped by 3 bases and J by 5 bases, with 13 bases between them. The CDR3 coding sequence is TGTGCCAGCAGCTTCCACGGGAGTGGGACTGAAGCTTTCTTT. Amino acids: CASSFHGSGTEAFF.

J is TRBJ2-7 and V is TRBV29-1; no firm D call. V gave up 6 bases and J gave up 5 bases, with 11 bases separating them. Germline lookup yields CDR1 SQVTM and CDR2 ANQGSEA. This CDR3 has 11 amino acids. In DNA, the CDR3 is TGCAGCGTCCGCGACATCCACGAGCAGTACTTC. Protein: CSVRDIHEQYF.

The V gene is TRBV24-1, the J gene TRBJ2-7; D may be TRBD1 (6 bases). The V gene's germline CDR1 is KGHDR and CDR2 SFDVKD. V was cut by 1 base and J by 5 bases, with 14 bases left in between. This CDR3 has 15 amino acids. DNA for the CDR3: TGTGCCACCAGTGATTTCGCCAGGGGAACGGACGAGCAGTACTTC. It codes for CATSDFARGTDEQYF.